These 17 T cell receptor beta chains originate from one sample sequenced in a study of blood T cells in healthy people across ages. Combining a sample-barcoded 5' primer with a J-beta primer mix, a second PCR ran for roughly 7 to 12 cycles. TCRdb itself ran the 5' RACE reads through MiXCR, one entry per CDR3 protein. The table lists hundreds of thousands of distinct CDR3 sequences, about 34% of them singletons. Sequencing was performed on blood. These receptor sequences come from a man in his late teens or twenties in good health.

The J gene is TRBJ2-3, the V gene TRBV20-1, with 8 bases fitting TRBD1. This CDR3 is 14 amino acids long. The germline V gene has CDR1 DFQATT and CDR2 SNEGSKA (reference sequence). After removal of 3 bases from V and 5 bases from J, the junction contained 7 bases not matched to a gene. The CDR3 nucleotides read TGCAGTGCTAGGTTGGACAGGGACGGAGATACGCAGTATTTT. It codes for CSARLDRDGDTQYF.

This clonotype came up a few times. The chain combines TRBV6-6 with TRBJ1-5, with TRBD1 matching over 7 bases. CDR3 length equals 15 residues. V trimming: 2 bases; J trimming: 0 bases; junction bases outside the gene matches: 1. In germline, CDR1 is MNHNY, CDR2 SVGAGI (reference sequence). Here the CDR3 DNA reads TGTGCCAGCAGTTACGGACAGGTTAGCAATCAGCCCCAGCATTTT. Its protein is CASSYGQVSNQPQHF.

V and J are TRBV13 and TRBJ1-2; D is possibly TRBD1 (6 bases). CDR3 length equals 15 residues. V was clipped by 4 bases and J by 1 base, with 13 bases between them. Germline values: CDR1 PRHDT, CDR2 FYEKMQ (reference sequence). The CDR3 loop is CASSWGTQINYGYTF. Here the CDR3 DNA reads TGTGCCAGCAGCTGGGGGACACAAATTAACTATGGCTACACCTTC.

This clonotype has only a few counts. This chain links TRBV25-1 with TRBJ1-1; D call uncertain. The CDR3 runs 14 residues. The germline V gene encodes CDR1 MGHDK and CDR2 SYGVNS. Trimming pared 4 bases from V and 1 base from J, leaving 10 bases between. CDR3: CASSAATRNTEAFF. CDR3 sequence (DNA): TGTGCCAGCAGTGCAGCCACCAGGAACACTGAAGCTTTCTTT.

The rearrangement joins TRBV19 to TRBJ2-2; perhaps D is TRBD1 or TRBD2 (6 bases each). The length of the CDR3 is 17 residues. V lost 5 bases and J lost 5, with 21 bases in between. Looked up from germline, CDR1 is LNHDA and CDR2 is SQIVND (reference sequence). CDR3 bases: TGTGCCAGTAGTTTTTCGAGTTCAAGGGGGGATACCGGGGAGCTGTTTTTT. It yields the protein CASSFSSSRGDTGELFF.

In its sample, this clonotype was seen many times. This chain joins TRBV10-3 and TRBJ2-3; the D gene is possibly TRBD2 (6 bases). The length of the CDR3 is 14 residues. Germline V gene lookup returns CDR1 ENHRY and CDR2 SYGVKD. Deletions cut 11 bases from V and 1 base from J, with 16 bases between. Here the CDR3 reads CAARIGGGTDTQYF. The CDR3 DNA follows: TGTGCCGCACGAATTGGCGGGGGCACAGATACGCAGTATTTT.

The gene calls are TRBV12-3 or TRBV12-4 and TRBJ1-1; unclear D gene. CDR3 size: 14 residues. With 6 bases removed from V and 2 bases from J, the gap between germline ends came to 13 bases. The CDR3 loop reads CASSRAGINTEAFF. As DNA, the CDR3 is TGTGCCAGCAGCCGTGCGGGGATAAACACTGAAGCTTTCTTT.

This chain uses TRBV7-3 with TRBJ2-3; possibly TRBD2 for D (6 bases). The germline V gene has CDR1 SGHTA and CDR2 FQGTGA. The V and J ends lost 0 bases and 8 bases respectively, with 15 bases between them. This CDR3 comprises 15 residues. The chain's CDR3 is CASSLTAAVGGTQYF. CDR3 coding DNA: TGTGCCAGCAGCTTAACGGCCGCTGTCGGGGGTACGCAGTATTTT.

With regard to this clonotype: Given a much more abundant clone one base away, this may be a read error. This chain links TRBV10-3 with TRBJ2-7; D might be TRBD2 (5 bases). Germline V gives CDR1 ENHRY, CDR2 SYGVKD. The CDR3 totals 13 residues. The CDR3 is CAISPGSSYGQYF. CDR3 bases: TGTGCCATCAGCCCGGGGAGCTCCTACGGGCAGTACTTC.

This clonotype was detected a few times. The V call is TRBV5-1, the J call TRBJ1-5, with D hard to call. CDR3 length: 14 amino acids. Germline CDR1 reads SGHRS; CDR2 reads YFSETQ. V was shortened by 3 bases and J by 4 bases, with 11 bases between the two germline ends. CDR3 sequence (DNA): TGCGCCAGCAGCTGGGCCGGGATTAATCAGCCCCAGCATTTT. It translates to CASSWAGINQPQHF. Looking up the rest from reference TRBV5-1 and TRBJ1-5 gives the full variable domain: KAGVTQTPRYLIKTRGQQVTLSCSPISGHRSVSWYQQTPGQGLQFLFEYFSETQRNKGNFPGRFSGRQFSNSRSEMNVSTLELGDSALYLCASSWAGINQPQHFGDGTRLSIL.

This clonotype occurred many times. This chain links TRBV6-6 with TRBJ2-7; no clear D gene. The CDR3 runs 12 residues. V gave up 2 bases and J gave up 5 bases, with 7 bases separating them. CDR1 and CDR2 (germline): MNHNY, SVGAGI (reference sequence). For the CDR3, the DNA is TGTGCCAGCAGTTACGGGGTCGACGAGCAGTACTTC. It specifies CASSYGVDEQYF.

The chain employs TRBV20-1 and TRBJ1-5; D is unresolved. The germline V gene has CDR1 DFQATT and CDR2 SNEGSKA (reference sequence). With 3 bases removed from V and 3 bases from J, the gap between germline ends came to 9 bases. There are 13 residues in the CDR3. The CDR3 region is CSARKGNNQPQHF. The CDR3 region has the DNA TGCAGTGCTAGGAAAGGGAACAATCAGCCCCAGCATTTT.

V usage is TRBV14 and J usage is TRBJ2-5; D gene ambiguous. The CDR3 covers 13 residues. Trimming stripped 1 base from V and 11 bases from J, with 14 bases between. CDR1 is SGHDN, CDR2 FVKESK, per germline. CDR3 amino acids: CASSQGSRREQYF. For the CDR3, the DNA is TGTGCCAGCAGCCAAGGTAGTAGGAGAGAGCAGTACTTC. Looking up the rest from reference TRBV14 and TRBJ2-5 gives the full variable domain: EAGVTQFPSHSVIEKGQTVTLRCDPISGHDNLYWYRRVMGKEIKFLLHFVKESKQDESGMPNNRFLAERTGGTYSTLKVQPAELEDSGVYFCASSQGSRREQYFGPGTRLLVL.

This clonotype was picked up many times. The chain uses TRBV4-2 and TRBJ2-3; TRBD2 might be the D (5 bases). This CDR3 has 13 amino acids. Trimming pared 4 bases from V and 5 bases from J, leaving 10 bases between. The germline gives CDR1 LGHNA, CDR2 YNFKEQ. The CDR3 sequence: CASSPLGGDTQYF. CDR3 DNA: TGTGCCAGCAGCCCCCTTGGAGGAGATACGCAGTATTTT.

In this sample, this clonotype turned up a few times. The CDR3 spells CASSSSQGEKLFF. The CDR3, as DNA: TGCGCCAGCAGCTCGTCACAGGGCGAAAAACTGTTTTTT. V and J are TRBV5-1 and TRBJ1-4, with a tentative D call TRBD1 (6 bases). The CDR3 is 13 residues long. V lost 3 bases and J lost 8, with 11 bases in between. CDR1 is SGHRS, CDR2 YFSETQ, per germline.

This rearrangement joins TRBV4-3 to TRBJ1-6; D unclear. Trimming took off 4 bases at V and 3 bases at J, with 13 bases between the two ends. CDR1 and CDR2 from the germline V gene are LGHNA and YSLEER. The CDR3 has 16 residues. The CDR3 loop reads CASSRGIQYYNSPLHF. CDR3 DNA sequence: TGCGCCAGCAGCCGAGGTATCCAGTACTATAATTCACCCCTCCACTTT.

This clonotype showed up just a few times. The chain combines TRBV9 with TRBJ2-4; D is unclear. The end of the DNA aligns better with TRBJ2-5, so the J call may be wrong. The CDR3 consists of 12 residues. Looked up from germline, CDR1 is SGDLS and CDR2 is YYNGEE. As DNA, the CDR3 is TGTGCCAGCAGCGGGATTGAAGAGACCCAGTACTTC. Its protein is CASSGIEETQYF.